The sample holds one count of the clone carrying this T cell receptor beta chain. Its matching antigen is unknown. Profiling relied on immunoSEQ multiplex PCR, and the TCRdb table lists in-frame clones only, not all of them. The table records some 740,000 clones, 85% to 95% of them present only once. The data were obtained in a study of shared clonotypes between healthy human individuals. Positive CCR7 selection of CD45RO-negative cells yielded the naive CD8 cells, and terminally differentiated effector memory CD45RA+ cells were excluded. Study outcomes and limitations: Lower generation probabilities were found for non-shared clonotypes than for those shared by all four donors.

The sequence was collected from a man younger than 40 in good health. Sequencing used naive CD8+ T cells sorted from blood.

The DNA of the CDR3 is TGTGCCAGCACAGCGGTGGGGGCTGAAGCTTTCTTT. Residues: CASTAVGAEAFF. V usage is TRBV6-6 and J usage is TRBJ1-1, with a tentative D call TRBD1 (5 bases). CDR1 is MNHNY, CDR2 SVGAGI, per germline (reference sequence). CDR3 size: 12 residues. Trimming shortened V by 7 bases and J by 6 bases, and 12 bases separated the two germline ends.